A single sample gave rise to the 32 T cell receptor beta chains below, sequenced in a study of T cells in localized non-small cell lung cancer. The table came from immunoSEQ multiplex PCR; TCRdb's copy has only in-frame clones and leaves some out. The sample holds about 1,600 clones; 25% are singletons and the top ten take approximately 21%. The sample in question was normal lung tissue next to the tumor, obtained before any cancer treatment. These receptors came from a male donor at least 60 years old with stage II lung adenocarcinoma.

The chain couples TRBV6-8 to TRBJ1-6; 8 nucleotides align to TRBD1. J gave up 10 bases and V 7 bases, and 6 bases lay outside the gene matches. The CDR3 is 13 residues long. The germline V gene has CDR1 MNHGY and CDR2 SAAAGT. The CDR3: CASTDRGDSPLHF. The DNA of the CDR3 is TGTGCCAGCACCGACAGGGGAGACTCACCCCTCCACTTT.

As for this clone: The junction does not match germline at one end; this may be a read error. The chain joins TRBV6-8 to TRBJ1-5; D is possibly TRBD1 (5 bases). Germline values: CDR1 MNHGY, CDR2 SAAAGT. The CDR3 extends over 15 amino acids. CDR3 in amino acids: CAISPGPQVNQPQHF. CDR3 coding DNA: TGTGCCATCAGTCCGGGGCCGCAGGTGAATCAGCCCCAGCATTTT.

This clone is medium-sized in the sample. V is TRBV6-8 and J is TRBJ2-3; the match to TRBD2 covers 14 bases. The V and J ends lost 0 bases and 1 base, in that order; junction bases with no gene match: 0. This CDR3 contains 17 residues. CDR1 is MNHGY and CDR2 is SAAAGT in the germline V gene. Written as DNA, the CDR3 is TGTGCCAGCAGTTACTCGGGACTAGCGGGGGGCACAGATACGCAGTATTTT. This encodes CASSYSGLAGGTDTQYF.

The chain employs TRBV19 and TRBJ1-1; D is unclear. The CDR3 consists of 12 residues. V was trimmed by 2 bases and J by 8 bases, leaving 9 bases between them. Looked up from germline, CDR1 is LNHDA and CDR2 is SQIVND (reference sequence). The CDR3 is CASSIRWGEAFF. The CDR3 nucleotides read TGTGCCAGTAGTATAAGGTGGGGAGAAGCTTTCTTT.

The chain employs TRBV6-8 and TRBJ1-6; the match to TRBD1 covers 11 bases. After removal of 7 bases from V and 5 bases from J, the junction contained 4 bases not matched to a gene. CDR3 length: 15 residues. Germline-derived CDR1 and CDR2 are MNHGY and SAAAGT. DNA of the CDR3: TGTGCCAGCACAGGACAGGGGGCCAATAATTCACCCCTCCACTTT. Encoded protein: CASTGQGANNSPLHF.

In this sample, this clone turned up a few times. The chain couples TRBV9 to TRBJ2-5; D is ambiguous. The V gene's germline CDR1 is SGDLS and CDR2 YYNGEE. The CDR3 has 14 residues. Trimming took 4 bases from V and 5 from J, leaving 15 bases between them. The CDR3 DNA is TGTGCCAGCAGCACGGGTCAAGGATGGGAGACCCAGTACTTC. Amino acids: CASSTGQGWETQYF.

This clone is labeled as medium-sized. This chain links TRBV6-8 with TRBJ1-4; TRBD1 might be the D (6 bases). Per the germline V gene, CDR1 is MNHGY and CDR2 is SAAAGT. V gave up 6 bases and J gave up 8 bases, with 16 bases separating them. This CDR3 has 14 residues. CDR3 DNA: TGTGCCAGCAGCTTCAGGGGAGTCCGCGAAAAACTGTTTTTT. Its translation is CASSFRGVREKLFF.

The chain combines TRBV11-3 with TRBJ2-7; TRBD2 might be the D (7 bases). V dropped 7 bases and J dropped 5 bases, with 21 bases sitting between them. In germline, CDR1 is SGHNT, CDR2 YENEEA. The CDR3 contains 15 residues. CDR3 DNA: TGTGCCAGCACCTCCCAAGGGCGGGGGCAAAACGAGCAGTACTTC. Translating it yields CASTSQGRGQNEQYF.

The V and J genes are TRBV15 and TRBJ2-7; 8 nucleotides agree with TRBD1. The V and J ends lost 2 bases and 2 bases, in that order; junction bases with no gene match: 5. CDR1 is LNHNV and CDR2 is YYDKDF in the germline V gene (reference sequence). This CDR3 has 15 amino acids. CDR3 sequence reads: CATSRSQGVPYEQYF. In DNA form, the CDR3 reads TGTGCCACCAGCAGATCACAGGGGGTGCCCTACGAGCAGTACTTC. Filled out from reference TRBV15 and TRBJ2-7, the complete variable domain reads DAMVIQNPRYQVTQFGKPVTLSCSQTLNHNVMYWYQQKSSQAPKLLFHYYDKDFNNEADTPDNFQSRRPNTSFCFLDIRSPGLGDTAMYLCATSRSQGVPYEQYFGPGTRLTVT.

The genes are TRBV5-1 and TRBJ1-1; possible D gene TRBD1, 5 bases. The germline V and J ends were trimmed by 0 bases and 5 bases, with 14 bases remaining between them. Per germline, CDR1 SGHRS and CDR2 YFSETQ. The CDR3 extends over 15 amino acids. The CDR3, as DNA: TGCGCCAGCAGCTTGGTAGGAGGGAGGGGAACTGAAGCTTTCTTT. This gives the protein CASSLVGGRGTEAFF.

This chain links TRBV10-2 with TRBJ1-1, with D maybe TRBD1 (5 bases). The CDR3 extends over 13 amino acids. Germline lookup yields CDR1 WSHSY and CDR2 SAAADI. V was shortened by 6 bases and J by 2 bases, with 10 bases between the two germline ends. CDR3 bases: TGCGCCAGCAGCGAGGGGCCAAACACTGAAGCTTTCTTT. Protein sequence: CASSEGPNTEAFF.

The chain has TRBV6-8 and TRBJ1-5; D might be TRBD1 (5 bases). This CDR3 has 15 residues. Looked up from germline, CDR1 is MNHGY and CDR2 is SAAAGT. V was shortened by 5 bases and J by 4 bases, with 15 bases between the two germline ends. For the CDR3, the DNA is TGTGCCAGCAGTGGCGGGGCAGTAGGAAATCAGCCCCAGCATTTT. Amino acids: CASSGGAVGNQPQHF.

This clone was seen a few times. The chain has TRBV11-3 and TRBJ1-1; D is possibly TRBD1 (6 bases). CDR1 SGHNT and CDR2 YENEEA come from the germline V gene. V shed 6 bases and J shed 0 bases, with 17 bases lying between them. The CDR3 runs to 16 residues. The CDR3 bases are TGTGCCAGCAGTCCCGATCCGGGACAATTGAACACTGAAGCTTTCTTT. Translated: CASSPDPGQLNTEAFF.

The V call is TRBV12-5, the J call TRBJ2-6; a weak D match, TRBD1 (6 bases). The CDR3 sequence is 17 residues long. V shed 1 base and J shed 1 base, with 11 bases lying between them. Per the germline V gene, CDR1 is LGHNT and CDR2 is FRNRAP. The CDR3 nucleotides are TGTGCTAGTGGTTTGGGAGGGGGTTTTTCTGGGGCCAACGTCCTGACTTTC. Protein sequence: CASGLGGGFSGANVLTF.

The chain uses TRBV5-1 and TRBJ2-2, with a weak D call TRBD2 (6 bases). Trimming removed 0 bases at V and 3 bases at J, with 12 bases between. The V gene's germline CDR1 is SGHRS and CDR2 YFSETQ. This CDR3 region has 16 residues. DNA for the CDR3: TGCGCCAGCAGCTTGGACCTAGGGACTCACACCGGGGAGCTGTTTTTT. This translates into CASSLDLGTHTGELFF.

This clone is classed as medium-sized. V gene TRBV6-8 combines with J gene TRBJ2-1; 8 bases fit TRBD1. The CDR3 has 16 amino acids. V dropped 11 bases and J dropped 8; count of bases not matched to a gene: 20. Germline CDR1 is MNHGY and CDR2 is SAAAGT. CDR3 DNA sequence: TGTGCCGCTAAGTCGGCAGGGGGCATTTCGGTGGATGAGCAGTTCTTC. This translates into CAAKSAGGISVDEQFF.

In this sample, this clone is large. This CDR3 is CASGRLGGETQYF. The CDR3 DNA follows: TGTGCCAGCGGTAGACTAGGAGGAGAGACCCAGTACTTC. V is TRBV6-8 and J is TRBJ2-5, with a possible D match to TRBD2 (6 bases). The germline gives CDR1 MNHGY, CDR2 SAAAGT. This CDR3 is 13 amino acids long. V was clipped by 8 bases and J by 4 bases, with 14 bases between them.

This clone has just a few counts. This sequence joins TRBV9 and TRBJ2-7, with 7 bases lining up with TRBD1. The CDR3 length is 12 residues. The junction had 5 bases not matched to a gene; V was cut back by 4 bases and J by 7 bases. Germline assignment: CDR1 SGDLS and CDR2 YYNGEE. CDR3: CASSYPGGEQYF. In nucleotides, the CDR3 is TGTGCCAGCAGCTACCCAGGGGGTGAGCAGTACTTC. Combining the CDR3 with reference TRBV9 and TRBJ2-7 gives the whole variable domain DSGVTQTPKHLITATGQRVTLRCSPRSGDLSVYWYQQSLDQGLQFLIQYYNGEERAKGNILERFSAQQFPDLHSELNLSSLELGDSALYFCASSYPGGEQYFGPGTRLTVT.

The rearrangement joins TRBV18 to TRBJ2-7; 7 positions agree with TRBD1. CDR3 length: 14 residues. Germline V CDR1 and CDR2: KGHSH, LQKENI. J was trimmed by 1 base and V by 6 bases; bases with no gene match: 6. Here the CDR3 reads CASSLGQESYEQYF. The CDR3 DNA reads as TGTGCCAGCTCGCTCGGACAGGAGTCCTACGAGCAGTACTTC.

This clone was counted a single time. The chain couples TRBV18 to TRBJ2-3; no firm D call. The length of the CDR3 is 13 residues. Trimming left V 0 bases short and J 1 base short, with 2 bases between. Germline loops: CDR1 KGHSH, CDR2 LQKENI. CDR3 loop: CASSPPGTDTQYF. CDR3 nucleotides: TGTGCCAGCTCACCACCGGGCACAGATACGCAGTATTTT.

This chain connects TRBV18 to TRBJ2-2; D possibly corresponds to TRBD1 (6 bases). Germline CDR1 reads KGHSH; CDR2 reads LQKENI. This CDR3 has 13 residues. V shed 5 bases and J shed 6 bases, with 10 bases lying between them. In nucleotides, the CDR3 is TGTGCCAGCTCAGAACAGGGCGCCGGGGAGCTGTTTTTT. It codes for CASSEQGAGELFF.

This sequence joins TRBV19 and TRBJ1-4, with unresolved D. The CDR3 is made up of 14 amino acids. Germline V gene lookup returns CDR1 LNHDA and CDR2 SQIVND (reference sequence). V lost 3 bases and J 8 bases, leaving 13 bases between the germline ends. CDR3 protein: CASSIRVLGEKLFF. CDR3 DNA: TGTGCCAGTAGTATCCGGGTCCTCGGAGAAAAACTGTTTTTT.

The chain recombines TRBV30 with TRBJ1-5; D unclear. The CDR3 is 16 amino acids. Germline values: CDR1 GTSNPN, CDR2 SVGIG (reference sequence). The V end lost 0 bases, the J end lost 4 bases, and 16 bases lay between the germline ends. CDR3 DNA: TGTGCCTGGAGTGTATTAGGGCGTGGGGAGAATCAGCCCCAGCATTTT. Translating it yields CAWSVLGRGENQPQHF.

The J gene is TRBJ2-3, the V gene TRBV10-1; no reliable D call. The V and J ends lost 0 bases and 2 bases respectively, with 6 bases between them. The CDR3 contains 14 residues. The germline gives CDR1 WNHNN, CDR2 SYGVQD (reference sequence). The CDR3 DNA reads as TGCGCCAGCAGTGAGTCACGGACCACAGATACGCAGTATTTT. It translates to CASSESRTTDTQYF.

This clone was observed a single time. The chain links TRBV5-1 to TRBJ1-6; TRBD1 matches 8 bases. Germline V gene sequence: CDR1 SGHRS, CDR2 YFSETQ. Losses at the gene ends were 4 bases for V and 8 bases for J; bases not matched to a gene: 5. The CDR3 is 14 amino acids. The CDR3 DNA sequence: TGCGCCAGCAGCCCGACAGGGGATGATTCACCCCTCCACTTT. The encoded protein is CASSPTGDDSPLHF.

The chain couples TRBV29-1 to TRBJ2-3; TRBD2 agrees at 7 bases. From germline, CDR1 is SQVTM and CDR2 ANQGSEA. This CDR3 region has 14 residues. Unmatched junction bases numbered 8, after V lost 2 bases and J lost 6 bases. CDR3 in DNA: TGCAGCGTTGAAAATAGCGGGCGTGGGGATACGCAGTATTTT. Translated: CSVENSGRGDTQYF.

This chain links TRBV9 with TRBJ1-3; 7 positions agree with TRBD1. The length of the CDR3 is 16 residues. V lost 3 bases and J lost 4; bases outside the gene matches: 10. Germline assignment: CDR1 SGDLS and CDR2 YYNGEE. This CDR3 is CASSGPPTGVGNTIYF. In nucleotides, the CDR3 is TGTGCCAGCAGCGGGCCCCCCACAGGGGTCGGAAACACCATATATTTT.

CDR3 residues: CASSLPGPTYGYTF. DNA for the CDR3: TGTGCCAGCAGTTTACCGGGACCGACTTATGGCTACACCTTC. The rearrangement uses TRBV28 and TRBJ1-2; TRBD1 is a possible D gene (5 bases). Germline V gives CDR1 MDHEN, CDR2 SYDVKM. There are 14 residues in the CDR3. The V end was cut by 2 bases, the J end by 5 bases, with 12 bases between.

This clone was seen a handful of times. The V gene is TRBV11-3, the J gene TRBJ1-4; D gene uncertain. The CDR3 loop spans 14 amino acids. V was cut by 1 base and J by 6 bases, with 9 bases left in between. Per germline, CDR1 SGHNT and CDR2 YENEEA. The CDR3 DNA is TGTGCCAGCAGCTTAGTAGGGAAGGATGAAAAACTGTTTTTT. This sequence encodes CASSLVGKDEKLFF.

In its sample, this clone was seen a few times. CDR3 residues: CASSAGTPSSYNEQFF. The DNA for the CDR3 is TGTGCCAGCAGTGCCGGGACGCCAAGCTCCTACAATGAGCAGTTCTTC. This chain links TRBV6-8 with TRBJ2-1, with D possibly called TRBD1 or TRBD2 (5 bases each). CDR3 length: 16 residues. CDR1 is MNHGY and CDR2 is SAAAGT in the germline V gene. V was pared by 5 bases and J by 0 bases, with 14 bases between.

The chain employs TRBV10-2 and TRBJ2-3, with D maybe TRBD2 (6 bases). The CDR3 totals 14 residues. Germline V lookup: CDR1 WSHSY, CDR2 SAAADI. The ends were cut back, 6 bases at V and 4 bases at J, with 14 bases in the middle. The CDR3 DNA is TGCGCCAGCAGCGCTAGCGAACGGCCAGATACGCAGTATTTT. Encoded protein: CASSASERPDTQYF.

The J gene is TRBJ2-3, the V gene TRBV11-3; perhaps TRBD2 as D (6 bases). CDR1 and CDR2 (germline): SGHNT, YENEEA. The CDR3 spans 14 residues. The V end lost 3 bases, the J end lost 5 bases, and 12 bases lay between the germline ends. The CDR3 spells CASSLSLRGDTQYF. CDR3 coding DNA: TGTGCCAGCAGCTTGAGCCTGCGGGGAGATACGCAGTATTTT. The entire variable domain, with the rest obtained from reference TRBV11-3 and TRBJ2-3, is as follows: EAGVVQSPRYKIIEKKQPVAFWCNPISGHNTLYWYLQNLGQGPELLIRYENEEAVDDSQLPKDRFSAERLKGVDSTLKIQPAELGDSAVYLCASSLSLRGDTQYFGPGTRLTVL.